This TCR beta chain was recovered during a study of control samples from healthy donors and cancer patients. Some clones are missing from TCRdb's copy, which holds only in-frame ones; the method was immunoSEQ multiplex PCR. The sample includes 65,000 to 90,000 clones, around nine tenths of them seen just once. Trimming at V came to 0 bases and at J to 6 bases, leaving 2 bases not matched to a gene. In germline, CDR1 is LNHNV, CDR2 YYDKDF (reference sequence). The CDR3 runs to 15 residues. Sequenced sample: PBMCs. This sequence joins TRBV15 and TRBJ1-6; 7 bases match TRBD1. This receptor was obtained from a woman aged 45-65 years with colorectal cancer. DNA of the CDR3: TGTGCCACCAGCAGAGAAGACAGGGCTAATTCACCCCTCCACTTT. The encoded protein is CATSREDRANSPLHF.